This T cell receptor beta chain was captured in a study of cytomegalovirus exposure and HLA in healthy donors (TCRdb year 2017). About the investigation overall: An earlier analysis of some 550 of the donors reported approximately 300 Gb of sequence data and around 110 million unique TCR beta sequences from some 180 million T cells. Roughly five DR-DQ haplotypes were treated as single units for association and clustering because of strong linkage in the cohort. The T cell repertoires of 700 or so subjects were profiled by immunosequencing and related to cytomegalovirus serostatus. Alongside the repertoire data, information on donor age, sex, ethnicity and CMV serostatus was compiled. A later genetic analysis took genome-wide SNP genotypes for about 55% of the roughly 700 donors and used that subset as a discovery cohort. Approximately 300 gigabases of sequencing data and around 80 million unique TCR sequences made up an early release that covered over 550 HLA-typed donors. All discovery cohort repertoires had been generated using a single sequencing platform. In addition to the first cohort of several hundred subjects, a separate validation cohort of approximately 130 different subjects was used. Among the roughly 400 genotyped donors, roughly 80% belonged to the genetic ancestry cluster associated with self-reported Caucasian donors. Typing coverage varied by locus: roughly 629-630 donors for A, B, C, DRB1 and DQB1; roughly 500 for DQA1; about 570 for DPA1; 450 to 480 for DPB1. A later analysis re-analyzed previously published TCR beta repertoires from about 600 donors and added high-resolution HLA genotyping to study TCR occurrence patterns. Across 300 to 500 genotyped donors of the cohort, an average of approximately 240,000 unique TCR beta nucleotide sequences per donor were sequenced, and roughly 17% of those sequences were non-productive. Rather than drawing on any new phenotypic data, the later analysis identified candidate immune exposures from TCR beta sequences and the way those sequences occurred across donors. To predict cytomegalovirus infection status, the study brought together high-throughput TCR immunosequencing, statistical association of individual TCRs with disease status, and machine learning. Both class I and class II loci were covered by HLA typing, at four-digit resolution. The study aimed to test whether cataloging public T cell receptors could reveal signatures of past pathogen exposure. To decide whether each TCR beta V gene segment behaved as functional or pseudogenic, an earlier analysis of some 570 of the donors relied on high-throughput TCR beta sequencing. The investigation overall reported the following: The classifier was reported to diagnose cytomegalovirus status with high specificity and sensitivity in both the original and validation cohorts. Sequencing depth was assumed to be roughly uniform across donors in the presence/absence analyses, though that assumption may not hold. Most TCR sequences were seen in very few donors, while some public TCRs were found in many individuals. According to a later analysis, parvovirus B19, influenza, CMV and Epstein-Barr virus appeared linked to several top co-occurrence clusters. A further reported finding was that TCR beta sequences accurately predicted the HLA-A and HLA-B alleles for most subjects in the first cohort. Some IMGT-functional V segments, including TRBV6-2 and TRBV6-3, could not be told apart with the 87-base-pair reads, so those segments were excluded. A cluster of highly shared sequence variants was judged likely to represent a technical artifact of the sequencing pipeline. In vitro tests confirmed that a few of the cytomegalovirus-associated TCR beta chains recognize cytomegalovirus antigens. Because counts were too low, 15 to 20 rarely observed V segments, including chromosome 9 orphons, were excluded from the earlier analysis of 587 of the donors. Only TCR beta chains were sequenced in this cohort, and the absence of alpha or paired-chain data limited detectable features. According to a later analysis, most CMV-associated TCR beta chains appeared to be HLA-restricted, and the HLA associations seemed to be driven largely by CMV exposure. According to a later genetic analysis, donors in an Asian-associated ancestry cluster had fewer N-insertions in productive TCRs than the roughly 700-donor mean. In an earlier analysis of roughly 560 of the donors, most TCR beta V segments were observed in productive rearrangements about 87% or about 30% of the time, broadly matching IMGT annotations. In a later analysis, 16,951 TCR beta sequences were associated with specific HLA alleles at a false discovery rate of 0.05. Because HLA typing was missing for some donors at each locus, association tests included only the typed subset. The authors suggested that the approach could potentially be extended to other disease states and immunological phenotypes. When HLA alleles, especially DR and DQ, strongly co-occurred, TCR associations were difficult to assign to individual alleles. An association between a missense DCLRE1C variant and V-gene and J-gene trimming of TCR beta chains was found in a later genetic analysis and replicated in an independent cohort. In a later analysis, TCR association rates were found to vary across HLA loci, with the most associated TCRs seen for DRB1 alleles and the fewest for HLA-C alleles. In a later analysis, HLA-associated TCR beta chains showed more clonal expansion and lower generation probabilities than non-associated chains that were equally common. CMV serostatus was the only immune exposure information available for the cohort. The study gave a list of about 150 TCR beta chains associated with cytomegalovirus. Linkage disequilibrium might explain the correlated functional status among segregating V segments, but an unknown experimental factor could not be ruled out.

The cohort comprised 710 or so healthy bone marrow donors. At the time of sampling, all cohort members were nominally healthy, though unrecorded immune exposures were likely present. The donor was CMV seronegative and was included in the group of about 400 seronegative cohort members. A peripheral blood sample was collected from each donor, and TCR beta sequencing was performed on peripheral blood mononuclear cells. The Qiagen DNeasy Blood Extraction Kit was used to extract genomic DNA from the blood cell samples. From the cysteine through the phenylalanine, the CDR3 covers 14 amino acids. The DNA shown is the 42-base CDR3, in frame from base 1. CDR1 and CDR2 are read off the germline V gene as MNHEY and SVGAGI. The V end gives up 6 bases and the J end 4 bases, leaving 7 bases in the junction not matched to a gene. Comments on this clone: Its target antigen remains unknown. The record has no base qualities; no much larger clone is one base away.

Library preparation used the immunoSEQ multiplex PCR assay. The multiplex PCR relied on a mix of 60 forward primers for TCR Vbeta segments and 13 reverse primers for TCR Jbeta segments. Amplification of the CDR3 region of rearranged TCR beta genes was performed with a multiplex PCR assay on genomic DNA. The Illumina HiSeq System was used to sequence the amplified TCR beta libraries as 87-base-pair reads. Concerning the study's data processing: In a later analysis, approximately 74 million unique TCR beta chains were counted across the 690 or so repertoires, and roughly 10 million of these chains were shared by at least two donors. A nearest-neighbor algorithm error-corrected the raw reads and collapsed the reads into unique sequences, merging closely related sequences to remove PCR and sequencing errors. Alignment of CDR3 sequences to IMGT reference sequences was used to assign V, D and J gene segments. For a sequence to be retained, at least a six-nucleotide match to both a V gene segment and a J gene segment was required. Rearrangements were classified as productive when the CDR3 lacked stop codons and remained in frame with V and J, and all other rearrangements were classified as non-productive. CDR3 was defined according to IMGT convention as the region running from the second conserved V-encoded cysteine to the conserved J-encoded phenylalanine. In an earlier analysis of around 540 of the donors, sequences lacking an unambiguous match to a single V gene segment were excluded. In an earlier analysis of almost 600 of the donors, a V segment was called functional when productive rearrangements were above 56.7%, and segregating when the standard deviation between donors exceeded 5%. A statistical classification framework was developed to diagnose cytomegalovirus status using the catalog of TCR beta chain sequences. In a later analysis, TCR nucleotide sequences were compared against IMGT/GENE-DB human TR gene sequences so that V and J genes could be assigned. Using the TCRdist pipeline, a later analysis assigned CDR3 sequences along with most-parsimonious VDJ recombination scenarios. A later analysis defined each TCR beta chain by its CDR3 amino acid sequence plus V-gene family, and excluded reads lacking a unique V-gene family. As a way to deal with suspected cross-contamination and a sequencing artifact, a later analysis dropped under 600 nucleotide sequences that were highly shared and had low generation probability. For each public chain, a later analysis derived a clonal expansion index from normalized ranks of inferred template counts within each repertoire. Generation probabilities in a later analysis came from a VDJ recombination model fitted to out-of-frame rearrangements, and those results were checked against IGoR. In a later analysis, TCR-TCR, TCR-HLA and TCR-CMV co-occurrence was scored with hypergeometric tests, and a repertoire-size bias correction was applied to TCR pairs. False discovery rates were estimated in a later analysis by permuting HLA or CMV assignments 20 times. In a later analysis, co-occurring TCRs were grouped using DBSCAN, with TCRdist sequence similarity added in when clustering inside HLA-allele-positive subsets. Repertoires with fewer than 30,000 or more than 120,000 public chains were left out of co-occurrence clustering, as were four to six repertoires with anomalous nucleotide sharing. TCRdb holds this immuneACCESS table with in-frame rearrangements only. Some clones are missing; in checked studies, unresolved V genes explain under half, and the rest has no known cause. V and J calls and clone size are those listed in that table; D and trimming were worked out from the DNA. The sample yields about 220,000 clones; 75% to 80% were counted once. Clones ranked in the top ten supply 1.8% of the sample.

This receptor was taken from a male donor in good health and CMV-seronegative. This receptor chain uses TRBV6-5 and TRBJ1-1; the central 8 bases match TRBD1. The specimen sequenced was PBMCs. The CDR3 region has the sequence CASRTQGAGTEAFF. The sequenced DNA: TGTGCCAGCAGGACCCAGGGGGCCGGCACTGAAGCTTTCTTT.